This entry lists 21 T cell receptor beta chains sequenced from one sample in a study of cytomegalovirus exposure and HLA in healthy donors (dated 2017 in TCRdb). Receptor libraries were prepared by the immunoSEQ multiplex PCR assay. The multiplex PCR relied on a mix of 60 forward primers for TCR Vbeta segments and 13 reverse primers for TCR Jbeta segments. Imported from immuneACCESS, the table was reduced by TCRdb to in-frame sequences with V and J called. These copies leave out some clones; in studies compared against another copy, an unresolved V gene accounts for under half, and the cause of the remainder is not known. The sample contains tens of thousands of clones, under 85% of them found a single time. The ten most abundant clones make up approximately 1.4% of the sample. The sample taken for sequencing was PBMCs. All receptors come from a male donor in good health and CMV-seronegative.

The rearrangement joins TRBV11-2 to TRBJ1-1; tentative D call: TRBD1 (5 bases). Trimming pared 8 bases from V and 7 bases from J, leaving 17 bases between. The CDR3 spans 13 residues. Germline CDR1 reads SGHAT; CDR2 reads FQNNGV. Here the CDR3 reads CASGSGQIFEAFF. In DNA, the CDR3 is TGTGCCAGCGGTTCAGGGCAGATTTTTGAAGCTTTCTTT.

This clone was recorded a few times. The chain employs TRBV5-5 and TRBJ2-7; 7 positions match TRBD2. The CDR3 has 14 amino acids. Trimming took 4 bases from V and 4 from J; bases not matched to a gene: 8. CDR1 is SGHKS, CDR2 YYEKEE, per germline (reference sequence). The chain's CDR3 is CASSQTGGVYEQYF. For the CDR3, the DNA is TGTGCCAGCAGCCAGACTGGGGGGGTATACGAGCAGTACTTC. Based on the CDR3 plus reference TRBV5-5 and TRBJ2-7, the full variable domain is DAGVTQSPTHLIKTRGQQVTLRCSPISGHKSVSWYQQVLGQGPQFIFQYYEKEERGRGNFPDRFSARQFPNYSSELNVNALLLGDSALYLCASSQTGGVYEQYFGPGTRLTVT.

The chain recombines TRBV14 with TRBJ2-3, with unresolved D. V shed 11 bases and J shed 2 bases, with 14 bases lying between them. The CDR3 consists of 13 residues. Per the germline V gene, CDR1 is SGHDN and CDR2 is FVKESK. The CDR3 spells CASARRLTDTQYF. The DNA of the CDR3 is TGTGCCTCAGCACGCAGGCTCACAGATACGCAGTATTTT.

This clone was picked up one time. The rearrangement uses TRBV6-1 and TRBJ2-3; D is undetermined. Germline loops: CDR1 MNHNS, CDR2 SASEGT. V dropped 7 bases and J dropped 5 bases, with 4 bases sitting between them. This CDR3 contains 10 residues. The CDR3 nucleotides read TGTGCCAGCACTCTAGATACGCAGTATTTT. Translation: CASTLDTQYF.

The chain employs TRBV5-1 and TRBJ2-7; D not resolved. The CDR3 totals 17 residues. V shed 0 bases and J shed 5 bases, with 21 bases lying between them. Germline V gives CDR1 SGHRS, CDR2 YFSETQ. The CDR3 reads CASSLANMIRARDEQYF. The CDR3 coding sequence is TGCGCCAGCAGCTTGGCCAATATGATCCGAGCTCGGGACGAGCAGTACTTC.

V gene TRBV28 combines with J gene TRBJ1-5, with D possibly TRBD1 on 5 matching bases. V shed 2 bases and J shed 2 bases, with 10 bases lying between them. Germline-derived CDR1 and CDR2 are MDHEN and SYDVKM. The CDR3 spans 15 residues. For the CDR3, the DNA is TGTGCCAGCAGTTTAGGGGGGAATGGCAATCAGCCCCAGCATTTT. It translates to CASSLGGNGNQPQHF.

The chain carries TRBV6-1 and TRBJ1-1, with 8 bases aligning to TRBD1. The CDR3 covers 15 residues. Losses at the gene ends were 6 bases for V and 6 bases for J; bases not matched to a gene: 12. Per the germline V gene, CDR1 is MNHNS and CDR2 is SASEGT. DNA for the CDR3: TGTGCCAGCAGACCCCAGGACAGGGTTTTAGCTGAAGCTTTCTTT. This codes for CASRPQDRVLAEAFF.

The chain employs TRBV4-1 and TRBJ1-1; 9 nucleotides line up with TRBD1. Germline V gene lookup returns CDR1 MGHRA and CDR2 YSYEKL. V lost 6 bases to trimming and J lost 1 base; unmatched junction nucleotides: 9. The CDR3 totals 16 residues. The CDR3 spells CASSLIPGQGNTEAFF. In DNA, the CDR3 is TGCGCCAGCAGTCTTATTCCGGGACAGGGGAACACTGAAGCTTTCTTT.

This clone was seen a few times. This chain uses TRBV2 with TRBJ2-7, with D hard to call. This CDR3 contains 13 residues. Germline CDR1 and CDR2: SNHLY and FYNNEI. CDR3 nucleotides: TGTTTTTTCAAGCAGAAGGCGGCATACGAGCAGTACTTC. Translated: CFFKQKAAYEQYF.

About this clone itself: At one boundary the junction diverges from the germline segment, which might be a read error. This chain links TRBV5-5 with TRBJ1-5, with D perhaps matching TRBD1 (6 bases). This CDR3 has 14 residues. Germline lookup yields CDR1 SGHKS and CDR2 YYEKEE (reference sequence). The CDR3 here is CASSLEGGNQPQHF. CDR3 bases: TGTGCCAGCAGTTTGGAGGGGGGGAATCAGCCCCAGCATTTT.

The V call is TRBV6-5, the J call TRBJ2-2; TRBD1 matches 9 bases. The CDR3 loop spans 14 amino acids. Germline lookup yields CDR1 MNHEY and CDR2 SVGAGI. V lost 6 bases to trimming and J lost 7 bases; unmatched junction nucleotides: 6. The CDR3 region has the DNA TGTGCCAGCAGATGGGACAGGGAAGTCGGGGAGCTGTTTTTT. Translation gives CASRWDREVGELFF.

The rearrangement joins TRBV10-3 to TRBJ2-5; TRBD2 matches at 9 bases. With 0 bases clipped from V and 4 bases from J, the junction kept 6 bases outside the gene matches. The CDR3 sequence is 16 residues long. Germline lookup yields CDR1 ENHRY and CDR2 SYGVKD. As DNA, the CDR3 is TGTGCCATCAGTGAGTCGACGGCGGGGGGGGTAGAGACCCAGTACTTC. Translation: CAISESTAGGVETQYF.

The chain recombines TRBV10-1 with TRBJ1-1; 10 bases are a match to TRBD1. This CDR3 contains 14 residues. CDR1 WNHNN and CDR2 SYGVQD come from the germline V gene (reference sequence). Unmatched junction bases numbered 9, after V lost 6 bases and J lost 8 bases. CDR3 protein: CASSFVPGQGEAFF. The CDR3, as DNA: TGCGCCAGCAGCTTCGTCCCGGGACAGGGGGAAGCTTTCTTT.

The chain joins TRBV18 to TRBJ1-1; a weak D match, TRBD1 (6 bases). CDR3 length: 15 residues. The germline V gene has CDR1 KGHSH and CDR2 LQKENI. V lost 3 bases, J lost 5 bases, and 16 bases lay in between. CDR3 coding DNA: TGTGCCAGCTCACCCAGGGGTGGGAAAAGGACTGAAGCTTTCTTT. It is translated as CASSPRGGKRTEAFF.

CDR3 amino acids: CASSQARSVSGGKGETQYF. The CDR3, as DNA: TGCGCCAGCAGCCAAGCCCGCAGTGTGAGCGGGGGGAAGGGAGAGACCCAGTACTTC. V usage is TRBV4-3 and J usage is TRBJ2-5, with 9 bases identical to TRBD2. There are 19 residues in the CDR3. The germline gives CDR1 LGHNA, CDR2 YSLEER. J lost 4 bases, V lost 1 base, and 16 bases had no gene match.

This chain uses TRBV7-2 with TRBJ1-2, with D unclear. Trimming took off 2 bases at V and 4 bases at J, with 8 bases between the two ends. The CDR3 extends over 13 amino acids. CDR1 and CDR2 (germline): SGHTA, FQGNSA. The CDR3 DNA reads TGTGCCAGCAGCTTAACAGATTCCTATGGCTACACCTTC. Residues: CASSLTDSYGYTF.

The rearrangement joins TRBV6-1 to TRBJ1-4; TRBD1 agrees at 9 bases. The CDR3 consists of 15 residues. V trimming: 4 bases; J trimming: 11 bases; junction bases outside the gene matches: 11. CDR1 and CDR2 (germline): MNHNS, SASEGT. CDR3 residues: CASSGTTGGSYKLFF. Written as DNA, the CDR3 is TGTGCCAGCAGTGGCACAACAGGGGGCTCGTACAAACTGTTTTTT.

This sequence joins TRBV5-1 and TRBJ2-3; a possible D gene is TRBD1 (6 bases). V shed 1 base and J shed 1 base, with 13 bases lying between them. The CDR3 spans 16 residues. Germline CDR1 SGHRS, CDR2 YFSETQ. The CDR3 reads CASSLTGTWGTDTQYF. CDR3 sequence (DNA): TGCGCCAGCAGCTTGACAGGGACATGGGGCACAGATACGCAGTATTTT.

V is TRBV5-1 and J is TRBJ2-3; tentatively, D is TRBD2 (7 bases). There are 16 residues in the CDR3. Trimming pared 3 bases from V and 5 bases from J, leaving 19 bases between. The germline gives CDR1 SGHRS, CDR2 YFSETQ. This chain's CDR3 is CASSYRGGPNGDTQYF. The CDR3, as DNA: TGCGCCAGCAGCTATAGGGGGGGGCCTAACGGAGATACGCAGTATTTT.

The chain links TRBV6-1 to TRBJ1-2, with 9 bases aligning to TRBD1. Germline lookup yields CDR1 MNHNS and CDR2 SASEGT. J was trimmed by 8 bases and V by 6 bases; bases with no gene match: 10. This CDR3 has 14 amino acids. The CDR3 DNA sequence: TGTGCCAGCAGCGTAGCCGGGACAGGGTACGGCTACACCTTC. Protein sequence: CASSVAGTGYGYTF.

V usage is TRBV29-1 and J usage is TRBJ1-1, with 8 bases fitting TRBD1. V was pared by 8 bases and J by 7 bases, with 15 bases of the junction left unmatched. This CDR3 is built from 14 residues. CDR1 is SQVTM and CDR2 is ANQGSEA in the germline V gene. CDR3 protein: CSFSTGAVSIEAFF. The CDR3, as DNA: TGCAGCTTCTCGACAGGGGCCGTCTCGATTGAAGCTTTCTTT.